These T cell receptor beta chains were read from a single sample in a study. TCRdb called the 5' RACE reads again in MiXCR, with one record for every CDR3 protein. Seen here are roughly 58,000 distinct CDR3 sequences, less than 25% observed once, and the top ten hold about 2.9%. What was sequenced was tumor-infiltrating Tregs sorted from the breast tumor. Receptors were obtained from a female donor with breast cancer. The CDR3 runs from the conserved cysteine through the conserved F or W. Fields, in order: V gene, clone size, D gene, J gene, CDR3 protein, CDR3 DNA. The D gene is left open where the match is weak. Clone size appears in some rows only: once, few, many, or a class for an expanded clone.

TRBV5-1	few	TRBD1	TRBJ2-3	CASSPEVGTGADTQYF	TGCGCCAGCAGCCCGGAGGTCGGGACAGGGGCAGATACGCAGTATTTT
TRBV2	.	TRBD1	TRBJ2-7	CASSAGQLSYEQYF	TGTGCCAGCAGTGCGGGACAGCTATCCTACGAGCAGTACTTC
TRBV5-1	many	.	TRBJ2-5	CASSFNGAEETQYF	TGCGCCAGCAGCTTTAACGGGGCAGAAGAGACCCAGTACTTC
TRBV7-9	few	TRBD1	TRBJ1-5	CASSLEGQGSSNQPQHF	TGTGCCAGCAGCTTAGAGGGACAGGGGTCGAGCAATCAGCCCCAGCATTTT
TRBV12-3/TRBV12-4	few	.	TRBJ1-2	CASGNLGFGGYTF	TGTGCCAGCGGTAACCTAGGGTTCGGAGGCTACACCTTC
TRBV18	.	TRBD1	TRBJ2-5	CASSPVGQGKETQYF	TGTGCCAGCTCACCAGTGGGACAGGGAAAAGAGACCCAGTACTTC
TRBV28	.	.	TRBJ2-7	CASSYNRWPYYEQYF	TGTGCCAGCAGCTATAACAGGTGGCCTTACTACGAGCAGTACTTC
TRBV7-9	many	TRBD1	TRBJ2-3	CASRPLSGGRTDTQYF	TGTGCCAGCAGGCCCCTGTCAGGGGGCAGAACAGATACGCAGTATTTT
TRBV20-1	.	.	TRBJ2-1	CSARGDESGNNEQFF	TGCAGTGCTAGAGGTGACGAGAGCGGTAACAATGAGCAGTTCTTC
TRBV5-1	few	.	TRBJ1-6	CASSWVSSYNSPLHF	TGCGCCAGCAGCTGGGTGAGCTCCTATAATTCACCCCTCCACTTT
TRBV11-3	.	.	TRBJ1-3	CASSMSVTINAIYF	TGTGCCAGCAGTATGTCAGTGACTATAAACGCCATATATTTT
TRBV28	few	.	TRBJ1-2	CASSPSAVYGYTF	TGTGCCAGCAGCCCCTCGGCCGTCTATGGCTACACCTTC
TRBV5-1	.	TRBD1	TRBJ1-2	CASSSGQGEGYTF	TGCGCCAGCAGCTCCGGACAGGGAGAAGGCTACACCTTC
TRBV7-3	.	.	TRBJ2-3	CASSSYPGSDTQYF	TGTGCCAGCAGCTCATACCCAGGGTCAGATACGCAGTATTTT
TRBV28	few	.	TRBJ1-1	CASLGNTEAFF	TGTGCCAGCCTGGGGAACACTGAAGCTTTCTTT
TRBV4-3	many	.	TRBJ1-3	CASSQSRLSSGNTIYF	TGCGCCAGCAGCCAAAGCAGACTGAGCTCTGGAAACACCATATATTTT
TRBV6-5	.	TRBD1	TRBJ1-1	CASSYYDRGWPPLPEAFF	TGTGCCAGCAGTTACTATGACAGGGGATGGCCGCCTTTGCCTGAAGCTTTCTTT
TRBV7-9	few	.	TRBJ1-2	CASSASTGRYGYTF	TGTGCCAGCAGCGCCTCCACGGGTCGATATGGCTACACCTTC
TRBV4-3	.	.	TRBJ1-5	CASSPRPYSNQPQHF	TGCGCCAGCAGCCCCCGGCCTTATAGCAATCAGCCCCAGCATTTT
TRBV20-1	few	.	TRBJ2-4	CSARAPRGKNIQYF	TGCAGTGCTAGAGCCCCTCGGGGCAAAAACATTCAGTACTTC
TRBV3-1	.	TRBD1	TRBJ1-1	CASSKGAANMNTEAFF	TGTGCCAGCAGCAAGGGGGCTGCAAATATGAACACTGAAGCTTTCTTT
TRBV7-2	few	.	TRBJ1-6	CASSLAPPGYSDSPLHF	TGTGCCAGCAGCTTAGCGCCCCCAGGGTACTCCGATTCACCCCTCCACTTT
TRBV5-4	few	.	TRBJ1-1	CASSWTGTSNTEAFF	TGTGCCAGCAGCTGGACCGGGACGTCGAACACTGAAGCTTTCTTT
TRBV7-2	.	.	TRBJ2-5	CASSSIPGVETQYF	TGTGCCAGCAGCTCGATCCCAGGGGTAGAGACCCAGTACTTC